These 20 T cell receptor beta chains came from one sample sequenced in a study of cytomegalovirus exposure and HLA in healthy donors. In the PCR, 60 Vbeta and 13 Jbeta primers were used. The data were produced by immunoSEQ multiplex PCR, yet TCRdb's version contains in-frame clones alone and is incomplete. The sample consists of about 160,000 clones, roughly 79% of them appearing once. The sequenced material came from PBMCs. These receptors were taken from a middle-aged man in good health and CMV-seronegative.

The chain is built from TRBV27 and TRBJ2-5; 9 bases agree with TRBD2. V was clipped by 6 bases and J by 0 bases; unmatched bases: 5. Germline CDR1 MNHEY, CDR2 SMNVEV (reference sequence). The CDR3 covers 15 residues. The CDR3 here is CASRSLAGYQETQYF. As DNA, the CDR3 is TGTGCCAGCAGGAGCCTAGCGGGGTACCAAGAGACCCAGTACTTC.

The chain is built from TRBV27 and TRBJ2-7; the D is unclear. Germline values: CDR1 MNHEY, CDR2 SMNVEV (reference sequence). V was shortened by 5 bases and J by 7 bases, with 24 bases between the two germline ends. The CDR3 sequence is 16 residues long. Here the CDR3 reads CASSLTVRTPLWEQYV. The CDR3 DNA reads as TGTGCCAGCAGTCTCACGGTCCGAACTCCCCTGTGGGAGCAGTACGTC.

This chain uses TRBV6-1 with TRBJ2-7, with 9 bases matching TRBD1. Germline CDR1 and CDR2: MNHNS and SASEGT. Trimming took 4 bases from V and 4 from J; bases not matched to a gene: 2. The CDR3 runs 13 residues. The CDR3 loop is CASSAGTGYEQYV. CDR3 coding DNA: TGTGCCAGCAGTGCTGGGACAGGGTACGAGCAGTACGTC.

The chain has TRBV5-4 and TRBJ2-7, with 8 bases identical to TRBD2. The CDR3 is 13 amino acids. Germline V gene lookup returns CDR1 SGHNT and CDR2 YYREEE (reference sequence). Trimming removed 3 bases from V and 4 bases from J; junction bases left unmatched: 3. The CDR3 here is CASSYGTSYEQYF. CDR3 DNA sequence: TGTGCCAGCAGCTATGGGACTAGTTACGAGCAGTACTTC. Together with reference TRBV5-4 and TRBJ2-7, the CDR3 gives the full variable domain: ETGVTQSPTHLIKTRGQQVTLRCSSQSGHNTVSWYQQALGQGPQFIFQYYREEENGRGNFPPRFSGLQFPNYSSELNVNALELDDSALYLCASSYGTSYEQYFGPGTRLTVT.

This clone was picked up one time. As DNA, the CDR3 is TGTGCCAGCAGCCCCCTTGCGGGAGCGGGGATTGAGCAGTTCTTC. Translating gives CASSPLAGAGIEQFF. The chain joins TRBV5-4 to TRBJ2-1; 7 nucleotides match TRBD2. The CDR3 is made up of 15 amino acids. Per the germline V gene, CDR1 is SGHNT and CDR2 is YYREEE (reference sequence). Trimming took 4 bases from V and 9 from J; bases not matched to a gene: 13.

The rearrangement uses TRBV7-9 and TRBJ2-5, with 13 bases that match TRBD2. Germline V gene data show CDR1 as SEHNR and CDR2 as FQNEAQ (reference sequence). V gave up 5 bases and J gave up 2 bases; unmatched junction bases: 8. The CDR3 covers 17 residues. The CDR3 nucleotides read TGTGCCAGCAGCACCGGGACTAGCGGGACCCGACAAGAGACCCAGTACTTC. Its protein product is CASSTGTSGTRQETQYF.

This rearrangement joins TRBV5-4 to TRBJ2-7; TRBD1 matches at 10 bases. CDR1 is SGHNT and CDR2 is YYREEE in the germline V gene (reference sequence). There are 15 residues in the CDR3. The V segment lost 3 bases and the J segment 5 bases; nucleotides outside the gene matches: 8. The CDR3 reads CASSSGMGQGNEQYF. The CDR3 bases are TGTGCCAGCAGCTCCGGCATGGGACAGGGGAACGAGCAGTACTTC.

The chain links TRBV27 to TRBJ1-1; a weak D match, TRBD1 (5 bases). CDR1 MNHEY and CDR2 SMNVEV come from the germline V gene (reference sequence). The CDR3 is 16 amino acids. The V end was cut by 1 base, the J end by 1 base, with 13 bases between. CDR3 loop: CASSLLTGLPNTEAFF. CDR3 nucleotide sequence: TGTGCCAGCAGTTTATTAACGGGACTACCGAACACTGAAGCTTTCTTT.

CDR3 sequence reads: CASSLAGGSGPQHF. CDR3 in DNA: TGTGCCAGCAGCTTGGCGGGGGGGTCCGGGCCCCAGCATTTT. This chain uses TRBV5-4 with TRBJ1-5; a weak D match, TRBD1 (5 bases). CDR3 length equals 14 residues. The germline V gene encodes CDR1 SGHNT and CDR2 YYREEE (reference sequence). The V end was cut by 0 bases, the J end by 9 bases, with 13 bases between.

The chain has TRBV7-9 and TRBJ2-7, with 11 bases that match TRBD1. V was pared by 6 bases and J by 4 bases, with 8 bases of the junction left unmatched. Germline assignment: CDR1 SEHNR and CDR2 FQNEAQ (reference sequence). CDR3 length: 15 residues. The CDR3 protein is CASSFRGTGGYEQYF. The CDR3 DNA reads TGTGCCAGCAGTTTTAGGGGGACAGGGGGATACGAGCAGTACTTC.

The rearrangement uses TRBV5-5 and TRBJ2-3; TRBD2 aligns across 13 bases. The CDR3 has 15 amino acids. Trimming removed 3 bases from V and 10 bases from J; junction bases left unmatched: 8. The germline V gene encodes CDR1 SGHKS and CDR2 YYEKEE (reference sequence). DNA for the CDR3: TGTGCCAGCAGCTACTACGGGACTAGCGGGAATGCGCAGTATTTT. This gives the protein CASSYYGTSGNAQYF. Combining the CDR3 with reference TRBV5-5 and TRBJ2-3 gives the whole variable domain DAGVTQSPTHLIKTRGQQVTLRCSPISGHKSVSWYQQVLGQGPQFIFQYYEKEERGRGNFPDRFSARQFPNYSSELNVNALLLGDSALYLCASSYYGTSGNAQYFGPGTRLTVL.

This clone was recorded a few times. The V gene is TRBV18, the J gene TRBJ2-7; 7 positions agree with TRBD2. Germline lookup yields CDR1 KGHSH and CDR2 LQKENI. The V and J ends lost 2 bases and 0 bases, in that order; junction bases with no gene match: 1. The CDR3 spans 14 residues. The CDR3 DNA reads as TGTGCCAGCTCACCAGGCGGGAGCTCCTACGAGCAGTACTTC. As protein: CASSPGGSSYEQYF.

The chain employs TRBV7-3 and TRBJ1-6; tentatively, D is TRBD1 (5 bases). Deletions cut 5 bases from V and 3 bases from J, with 11 bases between. The CDR3 has 15 amino acids. CDR1 and CDR2 from the germline V gene are SGHTA and FQGTGA. The CDR3 spells CASSTTTVYNSPLHF. CDR3 in DNA: TGTGCCAGCAGCACAACGACAGTCTATAATTCACCCCTCCACTTT.

This clone has a single count. The gene calls are TRBV10-1 and TRBJ2-3, with D possibly TRBD2 on 5 matching bases. The CDR3 runs 16 residues. From germline, CDR1 is WNHNN and CDR2 SYGVQD (reference sequence). Trimming left V 2 bases short and J 5 bases short, with 17 bases between. This CDR3 reads CASSESPNLAGDTQYF. The CDR3 DNA follows: TGCGCCAGCAGTGAGAGCCCCAATCTAGCAGGAGATACGCAGTATTTT.

The chain couples TRBV6-5 to TRBJ2-3; 7 bases match TRBD1. V gave up 5 bases and J gave up 5 bases; unmatched junction bases: 7. CDR1 and CDR2 (germline): MNHEY, SVGAGI. The CDR3 is 14 amino acids. CDR3: CASSRDSAKDTQYF. Here the CDR3 DNA reads TGTGCCAGCAGTCGGGACAGCGCTAAAGATACGCAGTATTTT.

The V and J genes are TRBV5-8 and TRBJ1-1; maybe TRBD1 (5 bases). The ends were cut back, 5 bases at V and 4 bases at J, with 12 bases in the middle. Per germline, CDR1 SGHTS and CDR2 YDEGEE. The CDR3 covers 13 residues. This chain's CDR3 is CASSWSQGTEAFF. The CDR3 bases are TGTGCCAGCAGTTGGTCTCAGGGCACTGAAGCTTTCTTT.

There are a few counts of this clone. The V call is TRBV5-8, the J call TRBJ2-3, with 13 bases fitting TRBD2. The CDR3 sequence is 17 residues long. V lost 4 bases and J lost 5; bases outside the gene matches: 10. Germline CDR1 is SGHTS and CDR2 is YDEGEE. This CDR3 reads CASSLRTSGSAEDTQYF. CDR3 nucleotide sequence: TGTGCCAGCAGCCTGAGGACTAGCGGGAGTGCGGAAGATACGCAGTATTTT.

This clone has more than one count but fewer than ten. The chain joins TRBV2 to TRBJ2-1, with 12 positions matching TRBD2. V lost 4 bases to trimming and J lost 4 bases; unmatched junction nucleotides: 2. The CDR3 covers 15 residues. Germline V gene data show CDR1 as SNHLY and CDR2 as FYNNEI. The CDR3 protein is CASSGGTSGYNEQFF. CDR3 coding DNA: TGTGCCAGCAGTGGGGGGACTAGCGGGTACAATGAGCAGTTCTTC.

This chain joins TRBV23-1 and TRBJ2-7, with TRBD1 as a possible D gene (6 bases). TRBV23-1 is labeled an ORF, and its function is uncertain. V lost 4 bases and J lost 3, with 22 bases in between. This CDR3 is 17 amino acids long. The CDR3 region has the DNA TGCGCCAGCAGTCGGGCAAGCGTTAAGGACAGTATCTACGAGCAGTACTTC. Translation gives CASSRASVKDSIYEQYF.

V is TRBV27 and J is TRBJ2-7, with 7 bases aligning to TRBD1. The CDR3 is 16 amino acids. With 5 bases clipped from V and 3 bases from J, the junction kept 13 bases outside the gene matches. Germline loops: CDR1 MNHEY, CDR2 SMNVEV (reference sequence). CDR3 nucleotides: TGTGCCAGCAGTCAAAGCCGGGGACAGCTACTCTACGAGCAGTACTTC. It encodes CASSQSRGQLLYEQYF.